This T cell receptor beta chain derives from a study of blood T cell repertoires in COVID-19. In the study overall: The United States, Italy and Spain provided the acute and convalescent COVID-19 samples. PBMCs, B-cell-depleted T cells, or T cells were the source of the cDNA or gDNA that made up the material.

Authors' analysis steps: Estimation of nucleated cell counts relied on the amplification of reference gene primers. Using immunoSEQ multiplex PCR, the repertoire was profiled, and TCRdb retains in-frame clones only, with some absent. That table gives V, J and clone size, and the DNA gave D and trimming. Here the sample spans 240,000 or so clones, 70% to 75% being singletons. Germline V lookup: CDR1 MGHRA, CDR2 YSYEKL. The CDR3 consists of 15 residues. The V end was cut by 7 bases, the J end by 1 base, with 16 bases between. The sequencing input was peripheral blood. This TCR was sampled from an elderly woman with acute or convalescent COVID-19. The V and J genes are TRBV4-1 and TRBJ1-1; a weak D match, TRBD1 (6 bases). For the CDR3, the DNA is TGCGCCAGCACCCTCGAATCACAGGGGAACACTGAAGCTTTCTTT. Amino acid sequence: CASTLESQGNTEAFF.